This T cell receptor beta chain came from a study of blood T cell repertoires in COVID-19. Overall study: Italy, Spain and the United States were the sources of the convalescent and acute COVID-19 samples. PBMCs, B-cell-depleted T cells, or T cells were the source of the cDNA or gDNA that made up the material.

Seattle's cohort entered during active infection and was followed longitudinally. The CDR3 covers 14 residues. From germline, CDR1 is MNHNS and CDR2 SASEGT. J lost 2 bases, V lost 4 bases, and 4 bases had no gene match. Only in-frame clones appear in the TCRdb table, and some are missing; sequencing was by immunoSEQ multiplex PCR. The sample lists 250,000 or so clones; 92% were seen once. The sequence was obtained from a man aged 25 to 40 with COVID-19, enrolled during active disease. Material: peripheral blood. The chain employs TRBV6-1 and TRBJ1-1; TRBD1 aligns across 7 bases. In nucleotides, the CDR3 is TGTGCCAGCAGTGTGGGACAGAGCAACACTGAAGCTTTCTTT. This gives the protein CASSVGQSNTEAFF.